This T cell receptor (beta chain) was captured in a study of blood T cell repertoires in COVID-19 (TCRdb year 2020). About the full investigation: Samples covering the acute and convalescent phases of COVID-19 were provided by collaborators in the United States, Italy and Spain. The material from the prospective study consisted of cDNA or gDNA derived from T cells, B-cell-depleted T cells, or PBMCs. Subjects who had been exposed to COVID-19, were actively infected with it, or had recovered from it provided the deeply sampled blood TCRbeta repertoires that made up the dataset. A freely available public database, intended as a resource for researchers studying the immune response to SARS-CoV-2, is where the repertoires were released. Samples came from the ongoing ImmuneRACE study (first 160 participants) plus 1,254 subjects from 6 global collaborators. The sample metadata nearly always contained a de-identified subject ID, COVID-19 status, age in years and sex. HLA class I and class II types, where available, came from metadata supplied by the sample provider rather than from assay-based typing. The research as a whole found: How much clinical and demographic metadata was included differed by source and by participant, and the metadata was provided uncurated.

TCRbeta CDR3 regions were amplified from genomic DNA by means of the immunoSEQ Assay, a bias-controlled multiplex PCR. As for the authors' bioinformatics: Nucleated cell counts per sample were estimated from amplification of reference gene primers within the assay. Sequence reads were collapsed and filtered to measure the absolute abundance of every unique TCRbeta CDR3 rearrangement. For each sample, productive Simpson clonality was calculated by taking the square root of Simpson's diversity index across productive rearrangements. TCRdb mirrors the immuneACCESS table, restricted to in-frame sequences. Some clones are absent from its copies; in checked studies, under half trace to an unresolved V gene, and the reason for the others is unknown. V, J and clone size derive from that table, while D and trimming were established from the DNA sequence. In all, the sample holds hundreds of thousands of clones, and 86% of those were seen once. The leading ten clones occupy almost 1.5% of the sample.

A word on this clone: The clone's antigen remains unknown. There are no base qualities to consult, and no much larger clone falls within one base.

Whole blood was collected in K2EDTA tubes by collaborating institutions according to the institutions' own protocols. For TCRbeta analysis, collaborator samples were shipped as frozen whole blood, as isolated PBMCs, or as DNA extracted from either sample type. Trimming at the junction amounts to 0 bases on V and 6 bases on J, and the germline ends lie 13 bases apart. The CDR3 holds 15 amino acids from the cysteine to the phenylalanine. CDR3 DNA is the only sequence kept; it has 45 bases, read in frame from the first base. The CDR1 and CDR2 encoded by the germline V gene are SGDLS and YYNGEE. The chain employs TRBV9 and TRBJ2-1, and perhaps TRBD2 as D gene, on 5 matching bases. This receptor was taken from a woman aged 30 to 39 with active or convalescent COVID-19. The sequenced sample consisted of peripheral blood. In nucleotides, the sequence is TGTGCCAGCAGCGTAGATCTTCCGAGCGGCAATGAGCAGTTCTTC. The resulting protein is CASSVDLPSGNEQFF.